What follows describes a single T cell receptor (beta chain). What it binds is unknown. The entry originates in a study of cytomegalovirus exposure and HLA in healthy donors. Overall study findings and caveats: Accurate prediction of most subjects' HLA-A and HLA-B alleles from TCR beta sequences was reported. A previous analysis found most TCR beta V segments productive roughly 90% or roughly 30% of the time. Roughly even sequencing depth across donors was the assumption behind the presence/absence analyses.

The PCR used 60 Vbeta and 13 Jbeta primers. The repertoire was sequenced with immunoSEQ multiplex PCR; TCRdb's copy has only in-frame clones and lacks some. The sample carries approximately 160,000 clones, around 78% recorded once. Each donor was nominally healthy when sampled (though unrecorded immune exposures were likely). The V and J ends lost 3 bases and 3 bases, in that order; junction bases with no gene match: 5. The CDR3 extends over 14 amino acids. CDR1 is MDHEN and CDR2 is SYDVKM in the germline V gene. Sequencing was carried out using PBMCs. This receptor was identified in a woman aged 50 to 60 in good health and CMV-seropositive. The V gene is TRBV28, the J gene TRBJ2-7, with 7 nucleotides matching TRBD2. CDR3 sequence (DNA): TGTGCCAGCAGTTTGGATGGGGGGGGCTACGAGCAGTACTTC. As protein: CASSLDGGGYEQYF.